This TCR beta chain was captured in a study of blood T cell repertoires in COVID-19. Study-level information: Collection of acute and convalescent COVID-19 samples took place in the United States, Italy and Spain. T cells, B-cell-depleted T cells, or PBMCs provided the cDNA or gDNA that served as material.

As handled by the study authors: Reference gene primer amplification in the assay estimated nucleated cell counts. Profiled with immunoSEQ multiplex PCR; TCRdb holds only in-frame clones, not every one. V, J and clone size reflect that table, while D and trimming were determined from the DNA. The sample contains tens of thousands of clones, less than 90% of which appear only once. This clone has a single count. The CDR3 contains 13 residues. Between the trimmed V and J ends, which lost 6 bases and 7 bases, there was a span of 13 bases. Germline CDR1 and CDR2: LNHDA and SQIVND (reference sequence). The sequence came from an elderly woman with acute or convalescent COVID-19. What was sequenced was peripheral blood. This chain connects TRBV19 to TRBJ2-1; tentatively, D is TRBD1 (6 bases). The CDR3 here is CASSAGTINEQFF. The CDR3 coding sequence is TGTGCCAGTAGCGCCGGGACAATTAATGAGCAGTTCTTC.